This T cell receptor (beta chain) is from a study of blood T cell repertoires in COVID-19. The wider study: Material from acute and convalescent COVID-19 was sourced from the United States, Italy and Spain.

Germline-derived CDR1 and CDR2 are SGDLS and YYNGEE. V gave up 4 bases and J gave up 4 bases; unmatched junction bases: 5. The CDR3 has 14 residues. In the authors' workflow: From reference gene primer amplification, estimates of nucleated cell counts were derived. Assay: immunoSEQ multiplex PCR; the TCRdb copy retains only in-frame clones and omits some. V and J calls and clone size come straight from that table; D and trimming were deduced from the DNA. The profile shows some 300,000 clones, more than 70% of them singletons. The TCR originated in a woman in her twenties or thirties who had recovered from COVID-19. This chain connects TRBV9 to TRBJ2-3, with 8 bases fitting TRBD1. Sequencing was carried out using peripheral blood. CDR3 loop: CASSPGQGPDTQYF. CDR3 DNA sequence: TGTGCCAGCAGCCCCGGACAGGGTCCAGATACGCAGTATTTT.